This T cell receptor beta chain came from a study of T cell responses to AZD1222 COVID-19 vaccine. Points from the study as a whole: Regions 160-218 and 743-854 dominated among vaccine-associated CD4 TCRs spanning spike. Clonal diversity was possibly underestimated; the donors were predominantly white British and more often female.

Here immunoSEQ multiplex PCR was the method, and the copy in TCRdb shows in-frame clones only, minus some. Found here are about 47,000 clones, just under 80% of them singletons; the top ten hold roughly 20%. In regard to this clone: Its antigen is unknown.

Trimming removed 6 bases from V and 3 bases from J, with 17 bases in between. The CDR3 is 15 amino acids. The germline gives CDR1 SGHNT, CDR2 YENEEA. The genes are TRBV11-3 and TRBJ1-2; D uncertain. The receptor was derived from an adult who received the MenACWY meningococcal vaccine as a control. The sequenced sample was peripheral blood, obtained 28 days after the second dose of the MenACWY control vaccine. CDR3 amino acids: CASRSARYRDYGYTF. For the CDR3, the DNA is TGTGCCAGCAGGTCGGCGCGGTACAGAGACTATGGCTACACCTTC.